These T cell receptor beta chains were read from a single sample in a study of identical twins. TCRdb itself ran the 5' RACE reads through MiXCR, one entry per CDR3 protein. Among around 1.7 million distinct CDR3 sequences listed, under 35% were seen once. Sample: cord blood. All receptors derive from a newborn girl in good health. Both conserved end residues are part of each CDR3. The D gene is left open where the match is weak. A clone size is listed for some rows: how often the clone was seen (once, few, many), or a class if it is expanded.

V gene: TRBV5-5; J gene: TRBJ1-2; D gene: .; clone size: .; CDR3 protein: CASSLVGGPYGYTF; CDR3 DNA: TGTGCCAGCAGCTTAGTTGGGGGGCCGTATGGCTACACCTTC
V gene: TRBV12-3/TRBV12-4; J gene: TRBJ2-7; D gene: .; clone size: .; CDR3 protein: CASRRQWEQYF; CDR3 DNA: TGTGCCAGCAGGAGACAGTGGGAGCAGTACTTC
V gene: TRBV28; J gene: TRBJ1-1; D gene: .; clone size: .; CDR3 protein: CASIQGGMNTEAFF; CDR3 DNA: TGTGCCAGCATCCAGGGTGGGATGAACACTGAAGCTTTCTTT
V gene: TRBV29-1; J gene: TRBJ2-7; D gene: TRBD2; clone size: many; CDR3 protein: CSAGLEGYEQYF; CDR3 DNA: TGCAGCGCGGGACTAGAAGGGTACGAGCAGTACTTC
V gene: TRBV5-1; J gene: TRBJ2-7; D gene: .; clone size: few; CDR3 protein: CASSWFVTSYYEQYF; CDR3 DNA: TGCGCCAGCAGCTGGTTCGTTACGTCGTACTACGAGCAGTACTTC
V gene: TRBV29-1; J gene: TRBJ2-2; D gene: .; clone size: few; CDR3 protein: CSVERDQGGTGELFF; CDR3 DNA: TGCAGCGTTGAACGGGACCAGGGGGGTACCGGGGAGCTGTTTTTT
V gene: TRBV5-1; J gene: TRBJ2-2; D gene: TRBD1; clone size: .; CDR3 protein: CASGLQGTGELFF; CDR3 DNA: TGCGCCAGCGGCTTACAGGGGACGGGGGAGCTGTTTTTT
V gene: TRBV7-2; J gene: TRBJ2-1; D gene: TRBD2; clone size: .; CDR3 protein: CASSSELAGYNERFF; CDR3 DNA: TGTGCCAGCAGCTCAGAACTAGCGGGGTACAATGAGCGGTTCTTC
V gene: TRBV7-2; J gene: TRBJ2-7; D gene: .; clone size: .; CDR3 protein: CASSLAFASVYSYNEQYF; CDR3 DNA: TGTGCCAGCAGCTTAGCGTTCGCCAGCGTTTACTCCTACAATGAGCAGTACTTC
V gene: TRBV6-6; J gene: TRBJ1-3; D gene: .; clone size: .; CDR3 protein: CASSYEASGNTIYF; CDR3 DNA: TGTGCCAGCAGTTACGAGGCCTCTGGAAACACCATATATTTT
V gene: TRBV27; J gene: TRBJ2-1; D gene: TRBD1; clone size: .; CDR3 protein: CASSLRRTGNNEQFF; CDR3 DNA: TGTGCCAGCAGCCTTCGCAGGACAGGGAACAATGAGCAGTTCTTC
V gene: TRBV6-1; J gene: TRBJ1-5; D gene: .; clone size: .; CDR3 protein: CASITTGNQPQHF; CDR3 DNA: TGTGCCAGCATCACCACAGGGAATCAGCCCCAGCATTTT
V gene: TRBV19; J gene: TRBJ1-5; D gene: .; clone size: few; CDR3 protein: CASSLNRDAVWGQHF; CDR3 DNA: TGTGCCAGTAGTCTCAACCGGGACGCTGTTTGGGGCCAGCATTTT
V gene: TRBV14; J gene: TRBJ2-7; D gene: TRBD2; clone size: .; CDR3 protein: CASRNLAGGEQYF; CDR3 DNA: TGTGCCAGCAGGAATCTAGCGGGAGGCGAGCAGTACTTC
V gene: TRBV12-3/TRBV12-4; J gene: TRBJ1-5; D gene: .; clone size: .; CDR3 protein: CASSSWTDSNQPQHF; CDR3 DNA: TGTGCCAGCAGTTCGTGGACAGATAGCAATCAGCCCCAGCATTTT
V gene: TRBV20-1; J gene: TRBJ2-1; D gene: .; clone size: .; CDR3 protein: CSARDNPAWNEQFF; CDR3 DNA: TGCAGTGCTAGAGATAACCCTGCCTGGAATGAGCAGTTCTTC